Below are 18 T cell receptor beta chains sequenced from a single sample in a study of cytomegalovirus exposure and HLA in healthy donors. A multiplex PCR was run with 60 Vbeta primers and 13 Jbeta primers. Profiled with immunoSEQ multiplex PCR; TCRdb holds only in-frame clones, not every one. This sample has approximately 92,000 clones, with roughly 80% found just once. Sequencing used PBMCs. The receptors here all came from a girl aged 2 to 9 in good health and CMV-seropositive.

The chain combines TRBV10-1 with TRBJ2-1, with 7 nucleotides matching TRBD2. V was clipped by 2 bases and J by 14 bases; unmatched bases: 9. The CDR3 sequence is 13 residues long. The germline V gene encodes CDR1 WNHNN and CDR2 SYGVQD (reference sequence). This CDR3 is CASSETPAGSKFF. For the CDR3, the DNA is TGCGCCAGCAGTGAGACACCAGCGGGAAGTAAGTTCTTC.

The chain couples TRBV5-1 to TRBJ2-1, with 8 bases aligning to TRBD1. The ends lost 4 bases at V and 9 bases at J; junction bases unmatched: 3. Germline V gene sequence: CDR1 SGHRS, CDR2 YFSETQ. The CDR3 consists of 12 residues. The CDR3 protein is CASSPGGFEQFF. CDR3 coding DNA: TGCGCCAGCAGCCCAGGGGGCTTTGAGCAGTTCTTC.

The chain uses TRBV7-9 and TRBJ1-1; the D gene is possibly TRBD1 (5 bases). Trimming shortened V by 2 bases and J by 3 bases, and 7 bases separated the two germline ends. Germline lookup yields CDR1 SEHNR and CDR2 FQNEAQ (reference sequence). This CDR3 is 13 amino acids long. This CDR3 reads CASSLRRDTEAFF. The CDR3 nucleotides read TGTGCCAGCAGCTTACGCAGGGACACTGAAGCTTTCTTT.

This chain uses TRBV6-1 with TRBJ1-1, with 7 bases identical to TRBD1. This CDR3 has 13 amino acids. The V gene's germline CDR1 is MNHNS and CDR2 SASEGT. The CDR3 DNA reads TGTGAGACCCAGGACAGGATGAACACTGAAGCTTTCTTT. It translates to CETQDRMNTEAFF.

The count of this clone is one. This sequence joins TRBV4-3 and TRBJ2-7, with D perhaps matching TRBD2 (5 bases). CDR1 LGHNA and CDR2 YSLEER come from the germline V gene. This CDR3 contains 16 residues. V shed 4 bases and J shed 2 bases, with 18 bases lying between them. This CDR3 reads CASSPTTASGPYEQYF. As DNA, the CDR3 is TGCGCCAGCAGCCCGACTACCGCCAGTGGCCCCTACGAGCAGTACTTC.

This chain connects TRBV28 to TRBJ2-1; 9 bases line up with TRBD2. The germline V gene has CDR1 MDHEN and CDR2 SYDVKM. CDR3 size: 14 residues. V was pared by 2 bases and J by 8 bases, with 4 bases of the junction left unmatched. The CDR3 DNA is TGTGCCAGCAGTTTAGCGGGAGGGCCATATGAGCAGTTCTTC. Translating it yields CASSLAGGPYEQFF.

This chain uses TRBV30 with TRBJ1-5; 7 bases are a match to TRBD1. With V trimmed by 2 bases and J by 0 bases, 7 bases remained unmatched. The CDR3 has 16 amino acids. Per the germline V gene, CDR1 is GTSNPN and CDR2 is SVGIG (reference sequence). As DNA, the CDR3 is TGTGCCTGGAGTCAACCGGGACAGATTAGCAATCAGCCCCAGCATTTT. Its protein is CAWSQPGQISNQPQHF. The whole variable domain, filled in from reference TRBV30 and TRBJ1-5, reads SQTIHQWPATLVQPVGSPLSLECTVEGTSNPNLYWYRQAAGRGLQLLFYSVGIGQISSEVPQNLSASRPQDRQFILSSKKLLLSDSGFYLCAWSQPGQISNQPQHFGDGTRLSIL.

The chain employs TRBV28 and TRBJ2-7, with 7 bases identical to TRBD2. The CDR3 sequence is 12 residues long. V was clipped by 2 bases and J by 6 bases; unmatched bases: 1. The germline V gene has CDR1 MDHEN and CDR2 SYDVKM. The CDR3 here is CASSLGGGEQYF. DNA for the CDR3: TGTGCCAGCAGTTTAGGGGGGGGCGAGCAGTACTTC.

J is TRBJ1-2 and V is TRBV6-1, with D possibly TRBD1 on 5 matching bases. Trimming removed 9 bases at V and 6 bases at J, with 17 bases between. CDR3 length equals 13 residues. The germline gives CDR1 MNHNS, CDR2 SASEGT. CDR3 sequence: CASDSGLSDGYTF. DNA for the CDR3: TGTGCCAGTGATTCAGGGTTGTCAGATGGCTACACCTTC.

V usage is TRBV7-2 and J usage is TRBJ2-7, with TRBD2 identical over 16 bases. Germline CDR1 SGHTA, CDR2 FQGNSA. The junction had 4 bases not matched to a gene; V was cut back by 5 bases and J by 6 bases. The CDR3 length is 15 residues. This CDR3 is CASSHGTSGRGEQYF. Written as DNA, the CDR3 is TGTGCCAGCAGCCATGGGACTAGCGGGAGGGGCGAGCAGTACTTC.

The chain uses TRBV19 and TRBJ1-6; possible D gene TRBD1, 5 bases. V gave up 2 bases and J gave up 8 bases, with 10 bases separating them. The CDR3 runs to 14 residues. The V gene's germline CDR1 is LNHDA and CDR2 SQIVND (reference sequence). The CDR3 sequence: CASSIQGFDSPLHF. The CDR3 DNA is TGTGCCAGTAGTATACAGGGATTTGATTCACCCCTCCACTTT.

The chain recombines TRBV7-2 with TRBJ1-2; D unresolved. The CDR3 is 11 residues long. CDR1 and CDR2 (germline): SGHTA, FQGNSA. The V end was cut by 5 bases, the J end by 8 bases, with 9 bases between. In DNA form, the CDR3 reads TGTGCCAGCAGCCCCACTCTCGGCTACACCTTC. Translation: CASSPTLGYTF.

The chain joins TRBV6-5 to TRBJ1-2; D gene ambiguous. V lost 2 bases to trimming and J lost 2 bases, with 15 bases between them. The CDR3 length is 16 residues. From germline, CDR1 is MNHEY and CDR2 SVGAGI. CDR3 protein: CASSYNRERANYGYTF. The CDR3 coding sequence is TGTGCCAGCAGTTACAACCGGGAGAGAGCCAACTATGGCTACACCTTC.

The chain links TRBV10-3 to TRBJ1-1; the match to TRBD1 covers 10 bases. The CDR3 runs 16 residues. The V gene's germline CDR1 is ENHRY and CDR2 SYGVKD. V shed 4 bases, J shed 2 bases, and the junction held 7 bases outside the gene matches. The CDR3 coding sequence is TGTGCCATCAGTGGACCCGGGACAGGGGAAAACACTGAAGCTTTCTTT. Protein: CAISGPGTGENTEAFF.

CDR3 loop: CASSYAAERPQHF. For the CDR3, the DNA is TGTGCCAGCAGTTACGCGGCGGAAAGACCCCAGCATTTT. The chain employs TRBV6-5 and TRBJ1-5; no clear D. Germline V gives CDR1 MNHEY, CDR2 SVGAGI. This CDR3 has 13 amino acids. V lost 2 bases and J 10 bases, leaving 12 bases between the germline ends.

V gene TRBV2 combines with J gene TRBJ2-1; TRBD2 matches 9 bases. This CDR3 has 16 amino acids. The V and J ends lost 1 base and 4 bases, in that order; junction bases with no gene match: 5. Germline lookup yields CDR1 SNHLY and CDR2 FYNNEI. CDR3: CASSEGASGKYNEQFF. DNA of the CDR3: TGTGCCAGCAGTGAAGGGGCTAGCGGGAAGTACAATGAGCAGTTCTTC.

The chain combines TRBV28 with TRBJ2-7; TRBD2 is a possible D gene (6 bases). Germline-derived CDR1 and CDR2 are MDHEN and SYDVKM. Trimming took off 2 bases at V and 3 bases at J, with 14 bases between the two ends. This CDR3 is built from 15 residues. The CDR3 bases are TGTGCCAGCAGTTTAGCAGGGACTTTAATCTACGAGCAGTACTTC. Translation gives CASSLAGTLIYEQYF.

The chain combines TRBV29-1 with TRBJ2-1; TRBD2 matches at 8 bases. Germline V gene sequence: CDR1 SQVTM, CDR2 ANQGSEA. The ends lost 6 bases at V and 3 bases at J; junction bases unmatched: 4. This CDR3 has 13 residues. CDR3 loop: CSVISGSYNEQFF. DNA of the CDR3: TGCAGCGTCATCAGCGGGAGCTACAATGAGCAGTTCTTC.